Shown below are 28 T cell receptor beta chains from a single sample sequenced in a study of blood T cell repertoires in COVID-19 (TCRdb year 2020). The library relied on the immunoSEQ multiplex PCR assay. TCRdb provides this immuneACCESS table in a form limited to in-frame rearrangements. Some clones are lacking; in checked studies, under half of them reflect an unresolved V gene, and why the rest are absent is not known. In this sample the table shows 69,000 or so clones, approximately 78% of which occur a single time. Almost 10% of the sample is held by the ten biggest clonotypes. Sequencing used peripheral blood. These receptors came from a woman older than 75 with acute or convalescent COVID-19.

V and J are TRBV6-4 and TRBJ2-3; TRBD2 aligns across 9 bases. V lost 5 bases to trimming and J lost 2 bases; unmatched junction nucleotides: 5. The CDR3 totals 15 residues. The V gene's germline CDR1 is MRHNA and CDR2 SNTAGT. CDR3: CASSLSSGATDTQYF. In nucleotides, the CDR3 is TGTGCCAGCAGTCTCTCTAGCGGGGCCACAGATACGCAGTATTTT.

V usage is TRBV5-4 and J usage is TRBJ1-2; 9 bases match TRBD1. The CDR3 runs 15 residues. Germline CDR1 and CDR2: SGHNT and YYREEE (reference sequence). V gave up 4 bases and J gave up 4 bases; unmatched junction bases: 8. For the CDR3, the DNA is TGTGCCAGCAGCCCGCAACAGGGGGCGTCCTATGGCTACACCTTC. Its protein product is CASSPQQGASYGYTF. The full variable domain, rest sourced from reference TRBV5-4 and TRBJ1-2, is ETGVTQSPTHLIKTRGQQVTLRCSSQSGHNTVSWYQQALGQGPQFIFQYYREEENGRGNFPPRFSGLQFPNYSSELNVNALELDDSALYLCASSPQQGASYGYTFGSGTRLTVV.

The V call is TRBV11-2, the J call TRBJ2-1; 8 nucleotides line up with TRBD2. J gave up 5 bases and V 5 bases, and 5 bases lay outside the gene matches. This CDR3 spans 14 amino acids. The germline gives CDR1 SGHAT, CDR2 FQNNGV. As DNA, the CDR3 is TGTGCCAGCAGCCCCAGCGGGGGCAACAATGAGCAGTTCTTC. Translated, it gives CASSPSGGNNEQFF. The whole variable domain, filled in from reference TRBV11-2 and TRBJ2-1, reads EAGVAQSPRYKIIEKRQSVAFWCNPISGHATLYWYQQILGQGPKLLIQFQNNGVVDDSQLPKDRFSAERLKGVDSTLKIQPAKLEDSAVYLCASSPSGGNNEQFFGPGTRLTVL.

This chain uses TRBV5-6 with TRBJ1-2, with 8 bases fitting TRBD1. This CDR3 has 14 residues. Germline loops: CDR1 SGHDT, CDR2 YYEEEE. V lost 4 bases to trimming and J lost 2 bases; unmatched junction nucleotides: 4. The CDR3 here is CASSRTGTNYGYTF. CDR3 nucleotide sequence: TGTGCCAGCAGCCGGACAGGGACAAACTATGGCTACACCTTC.

This clone was observed a single time. The rearrangement uses TRBV19 and TRBJ2-5; D might be TRBD2 (5 bases). The V end was cut by 1 base, the J end by 4 bases, with 10 bases between. Germline lookup yields CDR1 LNHDA and CDR2 SQIVND (reference sequence). The CDR3 sequence is 14 residues long. CDR3 sequence: CASSIGPRGETQYF. In DNA, the CDR3 is TGTGCCAGTAGTATAGGCCCCCGGGGAGAGACCCAGTACTTC.

The rearrangement uses TRBV7-9 and TRBJ1-1, with D tentatively TRBD1 (5 bases). The CDR3 totals 15 residues. V lost 2 bases and J lost 4, with 14 bases in between. Germline V CDR1 and CDR2: SEHNR, FQNEAQ (reference sequence). CDR3 sequence (DNA): TGTGCCAGCAGCTTATTGAATTCGGGGGGCACTGAAGCTTTCTTT. Protein product: CASSLLNSGGTEAFF.

The gene calls are TRBV29-1 and TRBJ2-3; D is unclear. V shed 3 bases and J shed 3 bases, with 10 bases lying between them. The CDR3 length is 13 residues. Germline CDR1 SQVTM, CDR2 ANQGSEA. DNA for the CDR3: TGCAGCGTTGACTCCCCGGTGACAGATACGCAGTATTTT. It yields the protein CSVDSPVTDTQYF.

The chain employs TRBV2 and TRBJ2-1, with D tentatively TRBD1 (5 bases). CDR3 length: 15 residues. The V end lost 5 bases, the J end lost 0 bases, and 11 bases lay between the germline ends. Germline assignment: CDR1 SNHLY and CDR2 FYNNEI. DNA for the CDR3: TGTGCCAGCAGTTCCAGGGTTAGCTCCTACAATGAGCAGTTCTTC. Its translation: CASSSRVSSYNEQFF.

The chain carries TRBV30 and TRBJ1-1; D is unclear. This CDR3 has 14 residues. The V gene lost 3 bases and the J gene lost 7 bases, with 18 bases spanning the gap. Germline V CDR1 and CDR2: GTSNPN, SVGIG (reference sequence). CDR3: CAWRRWPAGFEAFF. CDR3 nucleotide sequence: TGTGCCTGGAGGAGATGGCCTGCGGGTTTTGAAGCTTTCTTT.

This clone came up a few times. The CDR3 DNA sequence: TGCAGCGTTAAAACCGGGACAGGGGGCCCCAGTGACTATGGCTACACCTTC. Amino acids: CSVKTGTGGPSDYGYTF. V and J are TRBV29-1 and TRBJ1-2; 12 bases match TRBD1. The CDR3 sequence is 17 residues long. Germline V lookup: CDR1 SQVTM, CDR2 ANQGSEA. Trimming cost V 5 bases and J 3 bases; bases outside gene matches: 13.

V usage is TRBV11-2 and J usage is TRBJ2-3; weak D call: TRBD1 (5 bases). CDR1 and CDR2 from the germline V gene are SGHAT and FQNNGV. Trimming took off 1 base at V and 2 bases at J, with 10 bases between the two ends. This CDR3 has 15 amino acids. The CDR3 sequence: CASSLVGATTDTQYF. The CDR3 region has the DNA TGTGCCAGCAGCTTAGTTGGGGCCACCACAGATACGCAGTATTTT.

In this sample, this clone turned up a few times. The chain combines TRBV19 with TRBJ1-5, with TRBD1 matching 12 bases. Germline loops: CDR1 LNHDA, CDR2 SQIVND (reference sequence). The V gene end was trimmed by 9 bases and the J gene end by 3 bases; junction bases not matched to a gene: 6. The CDR3 is made up of 15 amino acids. The CDR3 is CASSGGQGANQPQHF. CDR3 sequence (DNA): TGTGCCAGCAGCGGGGGACAGGGGGCCAATCAGCCCCAGCATTTT.

CDR3 sequence: CASSYSSLSGDTQYF. The CDR3 nucleotides read TGTGCCAGCAGTTACTCCTCCCTATCCGGAGATACGCAGTATTTT. The V call is TRBV6-5, the J call TRBJ2-3, with D uncertain. V was cut by 0 bases and J by 5 bases, with 12 bases left in between. Per the germline V gene, CDR1 is MNHEY and CDR2 is SVGAGI. The CDR3 totals 15 residues.

This chain uses TRBV15 with TRBJ1-2; the match to TRBD1 covers 10 bases. Germline-derived CDR1 and CDR2 are LNHNV and YYDKDF (reference sequence). The junction had 11 bases not matched to a gene; V was cut back by 4 bases and J by 6 bases. This CDR3 is built from 16 residues. This CDR3 reads CATSTPPGQGEDGYTF. Written as DNA, the CDR3 is TGTGCCACCAGCACCCCACCAGGACAGGGGGAAGATGGCTACACCTTC.

This clone came up once. The chain uses TRBV18 and TRBJ2-2; 12 bases fit TRBD1. This CDR3 is 16 amino acids long. V dropped 3 bases and J dropped 6; count of bases not matched to a gene: 5. From germline, CDR1 is KGHSH and CDR2 LQKENI. CDR3 sequence: CASSPGQGARSGELFF. The CDR3 nucleotides read TGTGCCAGCTCACCGGGACAGGGGGCGCGATCCGGGGAGCTGTTTTTT.

The table lists this clone with many counts. The chain is built from TRBV20-1 and TRBJ1-2; possibly TRBD1 for D (6 bases). CDR3 size: 12 residues. Germline V lookup: CDR1 DFQATT, CDR2 SNEGSKA (reference sequence). Trimming cost V 3 bases and J 2 bases, with 7 bases left between them. This CDR3 is CSASRGNYGYTF. The CDR3 bases are TGCAGTGCTAGTAGGGGGAACTATGGCTACACCTTC.

V usage is TRBV3-1 (or the pseudogene TRBV3-2) and J usage is TRBJ1-6; 8 nucleotides align to TRBD1. The V segment lost 5 bases and the J segment 8 bases; nucleotides outside the gene matches: 5. This CDR3 is built from 14 residues. Germline CDR1 and CDR2: LGHDT and YNNKEL (reference sequence). The CDR3 nucleotides are TGTGCCAGCAGCAAGGACAGGGACTATTCACCCCTCCACTTT. This gives the protein CASSKDRDYSPLHF.

V and J are TRBV12-5 and TRBJ1-4, with a weak D call TRBD1 (6 bases). The germline gives CDR1 LGHNT, CDR2 FRNRAP. The V end was cut by 1 base, the J end by 8 bases, with 11 bases between. The CDR3 totals 14 residues. In DNA, the CDR3 is TGTGCTAGTGGTTTGGGACAGGCCGGCGAAAAACTGTTTTTT. Translated: CASGLGQAGEKLFF.

The rearrangement links TRBV5-1 to TRBJ2-3; 9 bases align to TRBD2. Germline V gene sequence: CDR1 SGHRS, CDR2 YFSETQ. Unmatched junction bases numbered 5, after V lost 3 bases and J lost 3 bases. The CDR3 loop spans 15 amino acids. The CDR3 DNA follows: TGCGCCAGCAGCTACCGGACTAGCGAGACAGATACGCAGTATTTT. Its protein is CASSYRTSETDTQYF. Variable domain in full (rest from reference TRBV5-1 and TRBJ2-3): KAGVTQTPRYLIKTRGQQVTLSCSPISGHRSVSWYQQTPGQGLQFLFEYFSETQRNKGNFPGRFSGRQFSNSRSEMNVSTLELGDSALYLCASSYRTSETDTQYFGPGTRLTVL.

The V gene is TRBV5-1, the J gene TRBJ2-2; perhaps TRBD2 as D (7 bases). Germline-derived CDR1 and CDR2 are SGHRS and YFSETQ. Between the trimmed V and J ends, which lost 4 bases and 4 bases, there was a span of 17 bases. The CDR3 is 16 residues long. CDR3: CASSGGAGSSTGELFF. Here the CDR3 DNA reads TGCGCCAGCAGCGGGGGGGCCGGTAGTAGCACCGGGGAGCTGTTTTTT.

The chain uses TRBV5-6 and TRBJ2-2; the D gene is possibly TRBD1 (5 bases). The germline V gene has CDR1 SGHDT and CDR2 YYEEEE. The CDR3 has 16 residues. Deletions cut 2 bases from V and 0 bases from J, with 11 bases between. The CDR3 is CASSLQAFPNTGELFF. In nucleotides, the CDR3 is TGTGCCAGCAGCTTACAGGCATTTCCGAACACCGGGGAGCTGTTTTTT.

J is TRBJ1-5 and V is TRBV3-1 (or the pseudogene TRBV3-2); 7 bases match TRBD1. V lost 1 base, J lost 7 bases, and 7 bases stayed unmatched. Germline CDR1 reads LGHDT; CDR2 reads YNNKEL (reference sequence). The CDR3 consists of 15 residues. CDR3 nucleotide sequence: TGTGCCAGCAGCCAAGCCGGGACAGCTAGCCAGCCCCAGCATTTT. Encoded protein: CASSQAGTASQPQHF.

The chain uses TRBV6-5 and TRBJ2-7, with D possibly being TRBD2 (6 bases). Trimming cost V 6 bases and J 0 bases, with 15 bases left between them. This CDR3 comprises 15 residues. Germline loops: CDR1 MNHEY, CDR2 SVGAGI. The CDR3 DNA follows: TGTGCCAGCAGCAGCCCTAGCGCCCCCTCCTACGAGCAGTACTTC. This sequence encodes CASSSPSAPSYEQYF.

This clone was recorded many times. The V and J genes are TRBV19 and TRBJ1-1; possibly TRBD1 for D (5 bases). Germline V CDR1 and CDR2: LNHDA, SQIVND (reference sequence). The CDR3 is made up of 14 amino acids. V lost 5 bases, J lost 2 bases, and 12 bases lay in between. The CDR3 DNA reads TGTGCCAGTAGTCCCCGGACATACAACACTGAAGCTTTCTTT. Protein: CASSPRTYNTEAFF.

The gene calls are TRBV18 and TRBJ2-1, with TRBD2 matching 11 bases. J gave up 4 bases and V 6 bases, and 5 bases lay outside the gene matches. Germline V gene data show CDR1 as KGHSH and CDR2 as LQKENI. CDR3 length equals 15 residues. This CDR3 is CASSQLAGEYNEQFF. The CDR3 region has the DNA TGTGCCAGCTCTCAACTAGCGGGGGAGTACAATGAGCAGTTCTTC.

The chain is built from TRBV28 and TRBJ1-5; maybe TRBD1 (5 bases). The germline V and J ends were trimmed by 10 bases and 4 bases, with 17 bases remaining between them. Germline V gives CDR1 MDHEN, CDR2 SYDVKM. The CDR3 totals 14 residues. The CDR3: CATLRVQANQPQHF. CDR3 coding DNA: TGTGCCACCCTAAGGGTACAGGCAAATCAGCCCCAGCATTTT. The full variable domain, rest sourced from reference TRBV28 and TRBJ1-5, is DVKVTQSSRYLVKRTGEKVFLECVQDMDHENMFWYRQDPGLGLRLIYFSYDVKMKEKGDIPEGYSVSREKKERFSLILESASTNQTSMYLCATLRVQANQPQHFGDGTRLSIL.

This clone was counted a few times. The chain joins TRBV6-6 to TRBJ2-6; 11 bases line up with TRBD1. Germline V gene sequence: CDR1 MNHNY, CDR2 SVGAGI (reference sequence). The ends lost 7 bases at V and 4 bases at J; junction bases unmatched: 9. This CDR3 contains 17 residues. The CDR3 sequence is CASTRTGGAAGANVLTF. As DNA, the CDR3 is TGTGCCAGCACTCGGACAGGGGGCGCAGCCGGGGCCAACGTCCTGACTTTC.

V gene TRBV18 combines with J gene TRBJ1-3; TRBD1 matches 7 bases. The CDR3 is 17 amino acids. Germline values: CDR1 KGHSH, CDR2 LQKENI. The J segment lost 1 base and the V segment lost 0 bases, leaving 6 bases of the junction unmatched. The CDR3 DNA reads as TGTGCCAGCTCACCACCCGGGACAGCAGCTTCTGGAAACACCATATATTTT. This sequence encodes CASSPPGTAASGNTIYF.